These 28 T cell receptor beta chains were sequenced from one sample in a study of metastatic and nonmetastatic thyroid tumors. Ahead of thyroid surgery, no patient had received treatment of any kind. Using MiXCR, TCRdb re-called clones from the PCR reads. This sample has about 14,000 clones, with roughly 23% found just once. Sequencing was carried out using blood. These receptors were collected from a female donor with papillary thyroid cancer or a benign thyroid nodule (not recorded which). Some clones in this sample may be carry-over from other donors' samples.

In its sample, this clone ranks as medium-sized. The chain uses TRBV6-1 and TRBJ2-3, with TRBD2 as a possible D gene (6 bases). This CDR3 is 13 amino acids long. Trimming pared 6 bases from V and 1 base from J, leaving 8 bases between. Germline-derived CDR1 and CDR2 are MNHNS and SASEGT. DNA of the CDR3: TGTGCCAGCAGCCCGGGGGGCACAGATACGCAGTATTTT. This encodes CASSPGGTDTQYF.

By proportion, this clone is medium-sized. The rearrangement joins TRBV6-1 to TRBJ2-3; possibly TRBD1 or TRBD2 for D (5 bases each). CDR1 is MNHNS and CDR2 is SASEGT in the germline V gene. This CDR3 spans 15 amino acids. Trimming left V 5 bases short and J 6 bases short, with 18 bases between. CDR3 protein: CASSKVGESQDTQYF. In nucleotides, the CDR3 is TGTGCCAGCAGTAAAGTGGGGGAGAGTCAGGATACGCAGTATTTT.

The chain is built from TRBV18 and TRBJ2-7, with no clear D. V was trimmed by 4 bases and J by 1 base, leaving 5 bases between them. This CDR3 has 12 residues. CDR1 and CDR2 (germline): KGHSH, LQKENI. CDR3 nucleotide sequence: TGTGCCAGCTCACTCGAATCCTACGAGCAGTACTTC. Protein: CASSLESYEQYF.

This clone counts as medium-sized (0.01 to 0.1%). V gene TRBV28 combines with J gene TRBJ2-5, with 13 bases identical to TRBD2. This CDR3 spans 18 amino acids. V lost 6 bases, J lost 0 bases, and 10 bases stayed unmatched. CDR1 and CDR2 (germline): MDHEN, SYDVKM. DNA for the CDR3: TGTGCCAGCAGCTCCGGGACTAGCGGGACTTGGAACCAAGAGACCCAGTACTTC. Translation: CASSSGTSGTWNQETQYF.

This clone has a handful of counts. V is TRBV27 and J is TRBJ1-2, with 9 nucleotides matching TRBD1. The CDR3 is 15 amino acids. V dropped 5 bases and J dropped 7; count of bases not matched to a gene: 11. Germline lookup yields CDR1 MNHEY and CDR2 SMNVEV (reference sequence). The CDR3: CASSRQGVNLVGYTF. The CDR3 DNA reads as TGTGCCAGCAGTAGACAGGGGGTGAACTTAGTTGGCTACACCTTC.

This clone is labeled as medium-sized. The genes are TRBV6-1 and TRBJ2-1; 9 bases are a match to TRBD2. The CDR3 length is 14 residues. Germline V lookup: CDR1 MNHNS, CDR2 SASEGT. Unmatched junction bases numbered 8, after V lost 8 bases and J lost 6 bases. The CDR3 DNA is TGTGCCAGCGTAGCGGGAGAGATTGCCAATGAGCAGTTCTTC. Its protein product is CASVAGEIANEQFF.

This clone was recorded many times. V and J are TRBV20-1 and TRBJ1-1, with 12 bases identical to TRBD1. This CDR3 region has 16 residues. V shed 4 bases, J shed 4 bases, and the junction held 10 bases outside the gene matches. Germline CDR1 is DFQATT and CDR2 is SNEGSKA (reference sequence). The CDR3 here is CSATPGQGAVGTEAFF. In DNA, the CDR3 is TGCAGTGCTACACCGGGACAGGGGGCGGTGGGCACTGAAGCTTTCTTT.

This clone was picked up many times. CDR3 DNA sequence: TGTGCCAGCAGCTGGGGAAGGCAGCTAAAGAACACCGGGGAGCTGTTTTTT. Amino acids: CASSWGRQLKNTGELFF. The chain uses TRBV5-4 and TRBJ2-2; D call uncertain. The CDR3 spans 17 residues. Germline assignment: CDR1 SGHNT and CDR2 YYREEE (reference sequence). V lost 3 bases, J lost 1 base, and 16 bases lay in between.

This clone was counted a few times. The DNA of the CDR3 is TGTGCCAGCAGTGAAGCCAGGTTGAATTCACCCCTCCACTTT. Its protein product is CASSEARLNSPLHF. The chain combines TRBV6-1 with TRBJ1-6, with no clear D. CDR1 MNHNS and CDR2 SASEGT come from the germline V gene. The CDR3 consists of 14 residues. V was clipped by 0 bases and J by 7 bases, with 7 bases between them.

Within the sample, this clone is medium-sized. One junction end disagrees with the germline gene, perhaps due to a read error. The CDR3 nucleotides are TGTGCCAGCAGCGAAGAGGGACAGGGGAACACTGAAGCTTTCTTT. It yields the protein CASSEEGQGNTEAFF. The V and J genes are TRBV6-1 and TRBJ1-1, with TRBD1 matching over 9 bases. Germline values: CDR1 MNHNS, CDR2 SASEGT. The CDR3 length is 15 residues.

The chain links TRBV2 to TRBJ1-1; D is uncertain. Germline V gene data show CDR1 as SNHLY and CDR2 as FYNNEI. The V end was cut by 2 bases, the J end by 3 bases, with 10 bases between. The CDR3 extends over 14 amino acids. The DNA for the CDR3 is TGTGCCAGCAGTGAATCGAGGGCGTACACTGAAGCTTTCTTT. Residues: CASSESRAYTEAFF.

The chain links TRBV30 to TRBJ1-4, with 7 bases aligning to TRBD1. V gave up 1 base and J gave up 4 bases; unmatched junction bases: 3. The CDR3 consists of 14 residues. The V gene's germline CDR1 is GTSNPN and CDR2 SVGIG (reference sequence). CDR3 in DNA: TGTGCCTGGAGTGGGGACAGTCTTAATGAAAAACTGTTTTTT. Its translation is CAWSGDSLNEKLFF.

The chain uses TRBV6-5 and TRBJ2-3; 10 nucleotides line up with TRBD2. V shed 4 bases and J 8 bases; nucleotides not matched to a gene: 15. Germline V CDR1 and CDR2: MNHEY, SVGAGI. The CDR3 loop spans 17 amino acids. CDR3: CASSSPSGRAISATQYF. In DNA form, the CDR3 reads TGTGCCAGCAGTTCTCCCAGCGGGAGGGCCATCTCAGCTACGCAGTATTTT.

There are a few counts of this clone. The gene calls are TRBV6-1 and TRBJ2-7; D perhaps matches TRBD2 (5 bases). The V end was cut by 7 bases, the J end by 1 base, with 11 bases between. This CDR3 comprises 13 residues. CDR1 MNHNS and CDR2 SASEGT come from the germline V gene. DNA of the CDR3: TGTGCCAGCATTGTCGGGGAGTCCTACGAGCAGTACTTC. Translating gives CASIVGESYEQYF.

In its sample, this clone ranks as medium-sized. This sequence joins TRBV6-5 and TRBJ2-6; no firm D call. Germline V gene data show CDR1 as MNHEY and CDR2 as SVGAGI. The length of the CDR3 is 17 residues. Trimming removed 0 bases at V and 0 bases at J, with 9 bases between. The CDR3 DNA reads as TGTGCCAGCAGTTACTCCTGGTTCGGCTCTGGGGCCAACGTCCTGACTTTC. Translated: CASSYSWFGSGANVLTF.

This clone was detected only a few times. Here the CDR3 reads CASWEYENTGELFF. CDR3 DNA: TGTGCCAGCTGGGAGTACGAAAACACCGGGGAGCTGTTTTTT. The rearrangement uses TRBV6-1 and TRBJ2-2; D is perhaps TRBD2 (5 bases). Trimming took off 8 bases at V and 2 bases at J, with 12 bases between the two ends. This CDR3 has 14 residues. Germline-derived CDR1 and CDR2 are MNHNS and SASEGT.

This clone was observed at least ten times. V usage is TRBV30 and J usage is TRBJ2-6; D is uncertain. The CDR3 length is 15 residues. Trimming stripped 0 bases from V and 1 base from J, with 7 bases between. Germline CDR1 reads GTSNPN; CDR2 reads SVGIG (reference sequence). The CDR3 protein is CAWSVGGSGANVLTF. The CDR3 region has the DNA TGTGCCTGGAGTGTTGGCGGTTCTGGGGCCAACGTCCTGACTTTC.

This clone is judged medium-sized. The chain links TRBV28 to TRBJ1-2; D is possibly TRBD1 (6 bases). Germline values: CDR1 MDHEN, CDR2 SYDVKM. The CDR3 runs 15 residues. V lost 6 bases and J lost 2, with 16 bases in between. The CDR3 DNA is TGTGCCAGCAGGCCCACGGACAGAGCAAACTATGGCTACACCTTC. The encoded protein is CASRPTDRANYGYTF.

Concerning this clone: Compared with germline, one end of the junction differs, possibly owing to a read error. CDR3 protein: CASSVPGGTTLLDEHFF. The CDR3 nucleotides read TGTGCCAGCAGCGTCCCCGGGGGGACCACCCTCTTGGATGAGCATTTCTTC. The gene calls are TRBV2 and TRBJ2-1, with 7 positions matching TRBD2. This CDR3 region has 17 residues. Looked up from germline, CDR1 is SNHLY and CDR2 is FYNNEI. The complete variable domain, with remaining parts taken from reference TRBV2 and TRBJ2-1, reads EPEVTQTPSHQVTQMGQEVILRCVPISNHLYFYWYRQILGQKVEFLVSFYNNEISEKSEIFDDQFSVERPDGSNFTLKIRSTKLEDSAMYFCASSVPGGTTLLDEHFFGPGTRLTVL.

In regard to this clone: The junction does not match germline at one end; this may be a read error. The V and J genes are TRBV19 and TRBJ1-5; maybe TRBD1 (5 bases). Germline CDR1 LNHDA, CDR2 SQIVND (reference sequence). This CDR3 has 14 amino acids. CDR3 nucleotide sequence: TGTGCCAGTGAATACGGGGCTCGGAATCAGCCCAAGCATTTT. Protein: CASEYGARNQPKHF.

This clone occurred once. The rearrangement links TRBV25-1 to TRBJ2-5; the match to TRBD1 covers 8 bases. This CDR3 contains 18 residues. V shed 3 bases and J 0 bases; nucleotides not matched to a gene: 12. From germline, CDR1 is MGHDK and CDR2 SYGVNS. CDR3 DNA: TGTGCCAGCAGTGAGGACAGGGTCAAAGTATTGGACCAAGAGACCCAGTACTTC. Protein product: CASSEDRVKVLDQETQYF.

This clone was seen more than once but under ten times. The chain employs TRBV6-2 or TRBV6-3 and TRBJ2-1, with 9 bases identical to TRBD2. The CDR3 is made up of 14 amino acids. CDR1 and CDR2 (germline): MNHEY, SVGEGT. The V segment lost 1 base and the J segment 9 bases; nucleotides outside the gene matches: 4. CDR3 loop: CASSYFSGSGEQFF. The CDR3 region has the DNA TGTGCCAGCAGTTACTTTAGCGGGAGTGGTGAGCAGTTCTTC.

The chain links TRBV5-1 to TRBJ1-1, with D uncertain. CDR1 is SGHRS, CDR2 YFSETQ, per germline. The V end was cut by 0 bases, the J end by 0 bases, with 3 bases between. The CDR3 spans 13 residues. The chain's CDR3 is CASSLALNTEAFF. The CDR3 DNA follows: TGCGCCAGCAGCTTGGCACTGAACACTGAAGCTTTCTTT. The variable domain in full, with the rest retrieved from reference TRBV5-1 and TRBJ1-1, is KAGVTQTPRYLIKTRGQQVTLSCSPISGHRSVSWYQQTPGQGLQFLFEYFSETQRNKGNFPGRFSGRQFSNSRSEMNVSTLELGDSALYLCASSLALNTEAFFGQGTRLTVV.

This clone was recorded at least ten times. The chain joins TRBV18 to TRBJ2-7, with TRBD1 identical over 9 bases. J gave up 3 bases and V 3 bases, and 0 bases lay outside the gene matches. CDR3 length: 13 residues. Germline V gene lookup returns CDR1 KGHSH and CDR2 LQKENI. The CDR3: CASSPTGGYEQYV. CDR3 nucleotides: TGTGCCAGCTCACCGACAGGGGGCTACGAGCAGTACGTC.

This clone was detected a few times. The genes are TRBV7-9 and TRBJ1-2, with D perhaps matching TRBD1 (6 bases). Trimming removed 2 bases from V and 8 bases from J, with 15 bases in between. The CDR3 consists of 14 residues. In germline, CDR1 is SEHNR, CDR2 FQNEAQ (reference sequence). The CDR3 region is CASSLPHHRDGYTF. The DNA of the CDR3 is TGTGCCAGCAGCTTACCTCACCACAGGGACGGCTACACCTTC.

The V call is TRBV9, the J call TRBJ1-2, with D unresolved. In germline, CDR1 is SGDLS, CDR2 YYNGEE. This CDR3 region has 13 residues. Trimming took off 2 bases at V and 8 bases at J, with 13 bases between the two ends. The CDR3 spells CASSVEVGIGYTF. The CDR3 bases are TGTGCCAGCAGCGTGGAGGTGGGCATAGGCTACACCTTC.

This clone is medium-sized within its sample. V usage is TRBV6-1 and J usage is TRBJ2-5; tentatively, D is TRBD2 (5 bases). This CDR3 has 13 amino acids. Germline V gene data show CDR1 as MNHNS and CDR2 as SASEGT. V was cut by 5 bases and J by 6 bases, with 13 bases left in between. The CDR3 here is CASSSLAGQTQYF. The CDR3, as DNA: TGTGCCAGCAGTTCCCTAGCCGGGCAGACCCAGTACTTC.

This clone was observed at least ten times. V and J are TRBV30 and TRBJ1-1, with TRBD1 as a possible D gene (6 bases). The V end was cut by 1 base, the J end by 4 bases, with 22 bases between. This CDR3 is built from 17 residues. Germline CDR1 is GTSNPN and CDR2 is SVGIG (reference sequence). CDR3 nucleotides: TGTGCCTGGAGTGCGATATCAACAGGGAGGGTACCCACTGAAGCTTTCTTT. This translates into CAWSAISTGRVPTEAFF. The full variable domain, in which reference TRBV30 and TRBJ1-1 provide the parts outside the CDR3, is SQTIHQWPATLVQPVGSPLSLECTVEGTSNPNLYWYRQAAGRGLQLLFYSVGIGQISSEVPQNLSASRPQDRQFILSSKKLLLSDSGFYLCAWSAISTGRVPTEAFFGQGTRLTVV.